This T cell receptor (beta chain) was identified during a study of blood T cell repertoires in COVID-19. Overall study context: T cells, B-cell-depleted T cells, or PBMCs supplied cDNA or gDNA.

Produced via immunoSEQ multiplex PCR; TCRdb's table is partial and in-frame only. The data hold 150,000 or so clones, with around nine tenths observed a single time. The sequence derives from a woman aged 70-85 years with COVID-19, enrolled during active disease. Sequences were obtained from peripheral blood.

CDR3 amino acids: CASSERGSLETQYF. The CDR3, as DNA: TGTGCCAGCAGTGAACGAGGATCCCTAGAGACCCAGTACTTC. The V and J genes are TRBV6-1 and TRBJ2-5; unclear D gene. CDR1 MNHNS and CDR2 SASEGT come from the germline V gene. The CDR3 loop spans 14 amino acids. With 2 bases removed from V and 4 bases from J, the gap between germline ends came to 11 bases.